This TCR beta chain is from a study of blood T cells in healthy people across ages (dated by TCRdb to the mid-2010s). About the study as a whole: In model experiments, roughly one uniquely barcoded TCR beta cDNA molecule per two T cells was captured by template switching. To avoid experimental bias, donors of different ages were spread randomly across the sequencing lanes. The study analyzed two additional independent replicas of 1 million unique cDNA reads from the same blood draw for two donors, one aged 18 to 30 and one aged 80 or older. Four age groups were formed from the donors: young (average about 17 years), middle-aged (around 40), aged (62) and long-lived (approximately 78). Age-related changes in TCR beta repertoire diversity were measured in the study by deep sequencing normalized with unique cDNA molecular identifiers.

Systemically healthy Caucasian individuals from Russia, about 38 in total and aged about 6 to 100 years, were included as donors. Each donor gave 8 to 10 milliliters of peripheral blood, drawn into EDTA-treated Vacutainer tubes. PBMCs were isolated by Ficoll-Paque density-gradient centrifugation, with at least 6 million obtained per sample. Total RNA, at least 5 micrograms per sample, was extracted from PBMCs with Trizol reagent. Naive CD45RAhigh/CD27high T cell percentages were measured by flow cytometry on a PBMC aliquot from every donor. In this sample, this clonotype turned up a few times. Its antigen is currently not known. No clone much larger than this one lies a single base away; base qualities are absent. Receptor amplification or capture employed 5' RACE. TCRdb lists the instrument as Illumina HiSeq 2500. A second PCR of roughly 6 to 12 cycles was run with a J-beta primer mix and a sample-barcoded 5' primer. Each TCR beta cDNA molecule received a unique molecular identifier from a template-switch 5' adaptor carrying 12 random nucleotides. At least 2.5 million CDR3-containing paired-end reads were obtained from each sample. The Mint cDNA synthesis kit, primed by a TRBC-specific oligonucleotide, was used to synthesize first-strand cDNA from all RNA. After uracil-DNA glycosylase treatment, a first 18-cycle PCR used universal primers M1SS and BC2_uni_R on all cDNA. Processing in the source paper ran as follows. Normalization of each sample was performed by random selection of 1 million high-quality reads, each carrying a distinct molecular identifier. Reads sharing molecular identifiers were discarded rather than binned into consensus sequences. MiTCR, run with a Q25 quality threshold and the strictest error-elimination algorithm, handled CDR3 identification, clonotype clustering and error correction. Lower-bound total TCR beta diversity was estimated with a nonparametric unseen species model using Euler transformation. TCRdb reran the public reads through fastp at Q25 and MiXCR, keeping productive beta chains. Duplicate CDR3 protein sequences are folded into a single record with the most common DNA and genes. What appears here as the V and J calls and clone size reflects TCRdb's work, not the paper's. In all, the sample holds about 1,800,000 distinct CDR3 sequences, and over 25% of those were seen once. The biggest ten clones account for roughly 8% of the sample.

The CDR3 starts with the cysteine, ends with the phenylalanine, and has 16 residues. CDR3 DNA only is kept here, 48 bases in frame from base 1. CDR1 is given as MNHEY and CDR2 as SMNVEV, both from the germline V gene (reference sequence). V is reduced by 2 bases and J by 4 bases, leaving a spacing of 18 bases between them. Beyond this particular receptor, the publication reports: There was a strong correlation between observed TCR beta diversity and the percentage of naive T cells measured by flow cytometry. Estimates of total diversity based on one million sequenced T cells were regarded as lower bounds and as underestimates. Conclusive comparison of naive and antigen-experienced compartments was prevented by the profiling of bulk unsorted PBMCs. As age increased, observed TCR beta diversity per million T cells dropped in a roughly linear way, and a significant reduction was already evident by age 40. The CMV infection status of donors was not known, potentially confounding age-related changes in expanded clonotypes. Compared with the aged group, the long-lived group had more naive CD4+ T cells, fewer expanded clones and increased TCR diversity, a pattern suggesting age selection.

The specimen sequenced was blood. The sequence joins TRBV27 to TRBJ2-7; the D segment cannot be called with confidence. This clonotype originated in a woman between 25 and 40 years old in good health. In nucleotide form, the sequence is TGTGCCAGCAGTTTAGCCAACCCTTCTCCCGAGTACGAGCAGTACTTC. The translation is CASSLANPSPEYEQYF.